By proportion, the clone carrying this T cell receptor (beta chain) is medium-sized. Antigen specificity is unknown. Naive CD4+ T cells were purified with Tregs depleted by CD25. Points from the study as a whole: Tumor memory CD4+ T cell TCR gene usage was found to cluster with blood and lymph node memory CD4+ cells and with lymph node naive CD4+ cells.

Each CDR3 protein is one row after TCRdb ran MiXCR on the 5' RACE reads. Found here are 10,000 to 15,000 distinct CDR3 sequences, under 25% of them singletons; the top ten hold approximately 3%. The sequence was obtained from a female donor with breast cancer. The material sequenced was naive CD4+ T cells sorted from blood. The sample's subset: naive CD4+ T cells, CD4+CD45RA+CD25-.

CDR3 region: CASSEDSGPTGEQFF. The DNA of the CDR3 is TGCGCCAGCAGCGAGGACAGTGGTCCCACTGGTGAGCAGTTCTTC. The chain links TRBV5-1 to TRBJ2-1, with D maybe TRBD1 (6 bases). Trimming stripped 4 bases from V and 9 bases from J, with 20 bases between. The CDR3 spans 15 residues. Germline CDR1 reads SGHRS; CDR2 reads YFSETQ. The whole variable domain, remainder taken from reference TRBV5-1 and TRBJ2-1, is KAGVTQTPRYLIKTRGQQVTLSCSPISGHRSVSWYQQTPGQGLQFLFEYFSETQRNKGNFPGRFSGRQFSNSRSEMNVSTLELGDSALYLCASSEDSGPTGEQFFGPGTRLTVL.